This TCR beta chain was recovered during a study of T-cell reconstitution after alpha-beta-depleted transplantation in children. This clonotype was counted many times. The germline CDR1 and CDR2 sequences are SGHDT and YYEEEE. The CDR3 runs 13 residues. Trimming cost V 4 bases and J 4 bases, with 9 bases left between them. TCRbeta library preparation incorporated unique molecular identifiers. TCRdb used MiXCR to reprocess the PCR reads, holding one entry per CDR3 protein. The sample carries over 85,000 distinct CDR3 sequences, about a tenth recorded once. The TCR was taken from a human donor who donated a stem cell graft to a child with acute lymphoblastic leukemia. Sequenced here: PBMCs from the stem cell graft donor, sampled from the stem cell graft. The chain links TRBV5-6 to TRBJ2-1, with D hard to call. CDR3 sequence: CASSLPGYNEQFF. The CDR3 region has the DNA TGTGCCAGCAGCCTACCAGGATACAATGAGCAGTTCTTC. The full variable domain, completed using reference TRBV5-6 and TRBJ2-1, is DAGVTQSPTHLIKTRGQQVTLRCSPKSGHDTVSWYQQALGQGPQFIFQYYEEEERQRGNFPDRFSGHQFPNYSSELNVNALLLGDSALYLCASSLPGYNEQFFGPGTRLTVL.